What follows are 13 T cell receptor beta chains derived from one specimen sequenced in a study of OX40 agonist ivuxolimab in advanced cancers. Measured with immunoSEQ multiplex PCR; TCRdb has only the in-frame clones, and not every one. The table has over 85,000 clones, 87% seen once. The sample in question was CD4+ or CD8+ T cells sorted from blood, obtained in a trial of the OX40 agonist ivuxolimab. All receptors derive from an adult with an advanced solid tumor such as melanoma, head and neck, liver or kidney cancer.

V and J are TRBV6-6 and TRBJ2-5, with no clear D. The V end was cut by 5 bases, the J end by 5 bases, with 12 bases between. This CDR3 region has 13 residues. The germline V gene encodes CDR1 MNHNY and CDR2 SVGAGI (reference sequence). The chain's CDR3 is CASSADPRETQYF. The DNA for the CDR3 is TGTGCCAGCAGTGCGGACCCGAGGGAGACCCAGTACTTC.

The chain joins TRBV18 to TRBJ2-1; 8 nucleotides match TRBD2. The germline gives CDR1 KGHSH, CDR2 LQKENI. V dropped 3 bases and J dropped 7; count of bases not matched to a gene: 11. The CDR3 runs 16 residues. The DNA for the CDR3 is TGTGCCAGCTCACCCCGGCTAGCGGGCGTTCGGAATGAGCAGTTCTTC. This sequence encodes CASSPRLAGVRNEQFF.

The chain recombines TRBV11-2 with TRBJ2-1; 11 nucleotides match TRBD2. CDR3 length: 13 residues. CDR1 SGHAT and CDR2 FQNNGV come from the germline V gene. J lost 10 bases, V lost 3 bases, and 2 bases had no gene match. The DNA of the CDR3 is TGTGCCAGCAGCTTTAGCGGGGGGGAAGAGCAGTTCTTC. Protein product: CASSFSGGEEQFF.

This clone was observed a handful of times. The chain joins TRBV7-9 to TRBJ1-2; D ambiguous. The CDR3 spans 15 residues. Germline loops: CDR1 SEHNR, CDR2 FQNEAQ (reference sequence). V lost 0 bases, J lost 8 bases, and 16 bases lay in between. The CDR3 here is CASSLAMDGRRGYTF. The CDR3 bases are TGTGCCAGCAGCTTAGCCATGGACGGACGTCGAGGCTACACCTTC.

The chain joins TRBV1 to TRBJ1-1; the table calls TRBD1, which could not be checked here. TRBV1 is described as a pseudogene. CDR3 length: 10 amino acids. In DNA form, the CDR3 reads TGCACCACCCAGGGGAGCGAAGCTTTCTTT. Protein product: CTTQGSEAFF.

The chain couples TRBV5-4 to TRBJ1-1; 8 positions agree with TRBD1. Germline lookup yields CDR1 SGHNT and CDR2 YYREEE (reference sequence). The CDR3 sequence is 15 residues long. Trimming took 5 bases from V and 8 from J; bases not matched to a gene: 14. The CDR3, as DNA: TGTGCCAGCAGTCCCGGGGGACAGGCAGACGCCGAAGCTTTCTTT. It encodes CASSPGGQADAEAFF.

The rearrangement links TRBV28 to TRBJ1-4, with TRBD1 matching 9 bases. Trimming took 3 bases from V and 6 from J; bases not matched to a gene: 2. The CDR3 is 14 amino acids. Germline values: CDR1 MDHEN, CDR2 SYDVKM. This CDR3 reads CASSFRTGDEKLFF. As DNA, the CDR3 is TGTGCCAGCAGTTTTCGGACAGGGGATGAAAAACTGTTTTTT.

This clone appeared a single time. V usage is TRBV5-1 and J usage is TRBJ1-4; D uncertain. V gave up 4 bases and J gave up 7 bases, with 11 bases separating them. The CDR3 extends over 13 amino acids. The germline V gene has CDR1 SGHRS and CDR2 YFSETQ. The CDR3 loop reads CASSAAIGEKLFF. CDR3 nucleotides: TGCGCCAGCAGCGCAGCCATCGGTGAAAAACTGTTTTTT.

V and J are TRBV5-1 and TRBJ1-2; unclear D gene. The CDR3 runs 15 residues. Trimming left V 3 bases short and J 8 bases short, with 20 bases between. CDR1 and CDR2 from the germline V gene are SGHRS and YFSETQ. CDR3: CASSSGLSPALGYTF. CDR3 in DNA: TGCGCCAGCAGCTCTGGACTCTCCCCAGCTTTAGGCTACACCTTC.

The CDR3 DNA reads TGTGCCATCAGTCGACAGGTTGCGGGTGAGACCCAGTACTTC. Protein: CAISRQVAGETQYF. This sequence joins TRBV10-3 and TRBJ2-5; D is perhaps TRBD1 (6 bases). The CDR3 spans 14 residues. V lost 5 bases and J lost 5, with 15 bases in between. Germline CDR1 reads ENHRY; CDR2 reads SYGVKD.

The chain carries TRBV11-2 and TRBJ2-1; 7 bases are a match to TRBD1. Germline CDR1 reads SGHAT; CDR2 reads FQNNGV. Trimming removed 2 bases from V and 9 bases from J; junction bases left unmatched: 7. The CDR3 is made up of 14 amino acids. CDR3 protein: CASSLTGVVGEQFF. In DNA form, the CDR3 reads TGTGCCAGCAGCTTAACAGGGGTGGTGGGTGAGCAGTTCTTC. Using reference TRBV11-2 and TRBJ2-1 for the parts outside the CDR3, the full variable domain is EAGVAQSPRYKIIEKRQSVAFWCNPISGHATLYWYQQILGQGPKLLIQFQNNGVVDDSQLPKDRFSAERLKGVDSTLKIQPAKLEDSAVYLCASSLTGVVGEQFFGPGTRLTVL.

This clone appeared a single time. This chain uses TRBV5-4 with TRBJ1-3; no clear D gene. The germline V gene has CDR1 SGHNT and CDR2 YYREEE (reference sequence). Trimming cost V 4 bases and J 0 bases, with 14 bases left between them. CDR3 length: 16 residues. The CDR3 DNA reads TGTGCCAGCAGCCTGTACAGTGATTCCTCTGGAAACACCATATATTTT. It codes for CASSLYSDSSGNTIYF.

The gene calls are TRBV9 and TRBJ2-2; D ambiguous. Trimming took off 0 bases at V and 2 bases at J, with 2 bases between the two ends. From germline, CDR1 is SGDLS and CDR2 YYNGEE. The CDR3 consists of 13 residues. DNA of the CDR3: TGTGCCAGCAGCGTAGAAAACACCGGGGAGCTGTTTTTT. It codes for CASSVENTGELFF.